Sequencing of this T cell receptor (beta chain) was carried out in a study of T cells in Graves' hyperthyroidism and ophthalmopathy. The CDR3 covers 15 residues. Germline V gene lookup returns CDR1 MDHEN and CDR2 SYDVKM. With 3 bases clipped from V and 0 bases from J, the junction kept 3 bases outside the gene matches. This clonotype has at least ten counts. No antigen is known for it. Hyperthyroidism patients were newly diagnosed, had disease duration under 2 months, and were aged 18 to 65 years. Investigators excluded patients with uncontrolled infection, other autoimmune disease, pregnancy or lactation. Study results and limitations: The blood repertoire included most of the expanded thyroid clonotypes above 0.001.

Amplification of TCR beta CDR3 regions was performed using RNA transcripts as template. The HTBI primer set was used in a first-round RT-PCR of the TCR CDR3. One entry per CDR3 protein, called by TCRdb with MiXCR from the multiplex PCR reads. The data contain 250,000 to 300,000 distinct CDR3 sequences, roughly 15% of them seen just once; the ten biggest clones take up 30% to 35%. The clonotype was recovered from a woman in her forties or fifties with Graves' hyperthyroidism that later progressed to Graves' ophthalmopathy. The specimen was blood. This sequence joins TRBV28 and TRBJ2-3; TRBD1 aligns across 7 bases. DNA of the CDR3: TGTGCCAGCAGTTTCGAGGGGGCGAGCACAGATACGCAGTATTTT. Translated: CASSFEGASTDTQYF.